Following are 9 T cell receptor beta chains from one sample sequenced in a study of tumor and adjacent non-tumor tissue in lung cancer. A modified ARM-PCR protocol with three rounds of nested PCR amplified TCRbeta. TCRdb independently ran MiXCR on the multiplex PCR reads; one entry per CDR3 protein. The table records about 66,000 distinct CDR3 sequences, 55% to 85% of them present only once. This sample's RNA came from whole unsorted tissue. Material: lung tumor tissue. These TCRs come from a man in his sixties with non-small cell lung cancer.

Details on this clonotype: A much more abundant neighbour one base away suggests this may be a read error. The chain employs TRBV5-1 and TRBJ2-5; D tentatively reads TRBD1 or TRBD2 (5 bases each). This CDR3 has 14 residues. The germline CDR1 and CDR2 sequences are SGHRS and YFSETQ. Trimming cost V 3 bases and J 5 bases, with 14 bases left between them. CDR3 amino acids: CASSSTTGLETQYF. In DNA form, the CDR3 reads TGCGCCAGCAGCTCGACTACAGGCCTCGAGACCCAGTACTTC.

In its sample, this clonotype ranks as medium-sized. Here the CDR3 reads CSVDGRTNEQFF. The CDR3 DNA is TGCAGCGTTGACGGAAGGACCAATGAGCAGTTCTTC. This chain joins TRBV29-1 and TRBJ2-1; unclear D gene. The CDR3 runs to 12 residues. V lost 3 bases to trimming and J lost 6 bases, with 9 bases between them. The germline V gene encodes CDR1 SQVTM and CDR2 ANQGSEA.

Comments on this clonotype: Its ends do not fully match the called genes, so a read error is possible. CDR3: CTSSSVGGGSPLHF. CDR3 nucleotides: TGTACCAGCAGCTCAGTAGGGGGAGGTTCACCCCTCCACTTT. The chain carries TRBV7-9 and TRBJ1-6; D may be TRBD1 (6 bases). CDR3 length: 14 amino acids. Germline values: CDR1 SEHNR, CDR2 FQNEAQ (reference sequence).

Points on this clonotype: Possible read error: a much larger clone is one base away. The chain joins TRBV25-1 to TRBJ1-3; no firm D call. The germline V gene encodes CDR1 MGHDK and CDR2 SYGVNS. The CDR3 totals 14 residues. The V end lost 2 bases, the J end lost 3 bases, and 8 bases lay between the germline ends. The CDR3 protein is CASSEIGYGNTIYF. In DNA, the CDR3 is TGTGCCAGCAGTGAAATAGGCTATGGAAACACCATATATTTT. Looking up the rest from reference TRBV25-1 and TRBJ1-3 gives the full variable domain: EADIYQTPRYLVIGTGKKITLECSQTMGHDKMYWYQQDPGMELHLIHYSYGVNSTEKGDLSSESTVSRIRTEHFPLTLESARPSHTSQYLCASSEIGYGNTIYFGEGSWLTVV.

The genes are TRBV6-6 and TRBJ1-1; no reliable D call. This CDR3 region has 13 residues. V gave up 3 bases and J gave up 11 bases, with 16 bases separating them. CDR1 and CDR2 from the germline V gene are MNHNY and SVGAGI (reference sequence). The CDR3 nucleotides read TGTGCCAGCAGTTATTCTGTGAACATTGAGGCTTTCTTT. Protein sequence: CASSYSVNIEAFF.

As for this clonotype: One end of the junction fails to match germline, which may point to a read error. The V call is TRBV12-3 or TRBV12-4, the J call TRBJ2-3, with 10 bases that match TRBD2. This CDR3 is 17 amino acids long. The CDR3 protein is CASSSYTLAGFTDMQYF. CDR3 coding DNA: TGTGCCAGTAGTTCTTATACACTAGCGGGGTTCACAGATATGCAGTATTTT.

On this clonotype: One junction end does not reproduce the germline sequence, and a read error may be involved. This chain connects TRBV23-1 to TRBJ1-1; no clear D gene. TRBV23-1 has ORF status, its function being uncertain. The CDR3 has 13 amino acids. The CDR3 loop is CASSQSVTTEAFF. In DNA form, the CDR3 reads TGCGCCAGCAGTCAATCCGTAACCACTGAAGCGTTCTTT.

CDR3 sequence: CANVQGTTGELFF. In DNA, the CDR3 is TGTGCTAATGTACAGGGGACCACCGGGGAGCTGTTTTTT. The rearrangement uses TRBV12-5 and TRBJ2-2; TRBD1 agrees at 7 bases. In germline, CDR1 is LGHNT, CDR2 FRNRAP. This CDR3 contains 13 residues. J gave up 4 bases and V 10 bases, and 6 bases lay outside the gene matches.

This clonotype was observed once. The rearrangement joins TRBV20-1 to TRBJ2-7; TRBD2 agrees at 7 bases. Germline V gene data show CDR1 as DFQATT and CDR2 as SNEGSKA (reference sequence). The CDR3 extends over 15 amino acids. V was pared by 6 bases and J by 1 base, with 12 bases of the junction left unmatched. In DNA form, the CDR3 reads TGCAGTGCATTCTCCGGACTAGAGAGTTCCTACGAGCAGTACTTC. Protein product: CSAFSGLESSYEQYF.